This passage covers 29 T cell receptor beta chains from one sample sequenced in a study of neurological immune-mediated disorders. TCRdb itself ran the 5' RACE reads through MiXCR, one entry per CDR3 protein. The repertoire holds some 95,000 distinct CDR3 sequences, with around 3.3% as singletons. The material sequenced was PBMCs. The receptors were sampled from a woman younger than 35 with multiple sclerosis.

This clonotype showed up many times. The chain recombines TRBV6-5 with TRBJ2-5; D is unresolved. The length of the CDR3 is 14 residues. V gave up 0 bases and J gave up 7 bases, with 12 bases separating them. In germline, CDR1 is MNHEY, CDR2 SVGAGI. In DNA, the CDR3 is TGTGCCAGCAGTTACTCGGAAAGGATCGGGACCCAGTACTTC. This gives the protein CASSYSERIGTQYF.

This clonotype occurred many times. The J gene is TRBJ1-5, the V gene TRBV10-3; no definite D call. CDR3 size: 15 residues. The V gene lost 0 bases and the J gene lost 8 bases, with 14 bases spanning the gap. CDR1 and CDR2 from the germline V gene are ENHRY and SYGVKD. The CDR3 protein is CAISESAVTLKPQHF. CDR3 nucleotides: TGTGCCATCAGTGAGTCAGCAGTTACCCTAAAGCCCCAGCATTTT.

This clonotype was found many times. This sequence joins TRBV20-1 and TRBJ2-1; 8 bases line up with TRBD2. CDR1 is DFQATT, CDR2 SNEGSKA, per germline (reference sequence). Trimming removed 5 bases from V and 0 bases from J; junction bases left unmatched: 9. This CDR3 spans 16 amino acids. CDR3 sequence: CSAGPTSGRSYNEQFF. The CDR3 DNA is TGCAGTGCTGGACCAACTAGCGGACGCTCCTACAATGAGCAGTTCTTC.

The sample holds a few counts of this clonotype. At one boundary the junction diverges from the germline segment, which might be a read error. J is TRBJ1-5 and V is TRBV20-1; 9 nucleotides line up with TRBD1. Germline V gene data show CDR1 as DFQATT and CDR2 as SNEGSKA (reference sequence). This CDR3 has 13 amino acids. This CDR3 reads CSARPGQGKTQNF. The CDR3 nucleotides read TGCAGTGCTAGACCGGGACAGGGCAAGACCCAGAATTTT.

The genes are TRBV5-1 and TRBJ2-3; 7 bases match TRBD2. V shed 4 bases, J shed 5 bases, and the junction held 13 bases outside the gene matches. This CDR3 contains 16 residues. Germline V gene data show CDR1 as SGHRS and CDR2 as YFSETQ. CDR3 sequence (DNA): TGCGCCAGCAGCCCAATGACGGGGGGAACGTTAGATACGCAGTATTTT. It codes for CASSPMTGGTLDTQYF.

This clonotype was recorded at least ten times. This chain uses TRBV12-3 or TRBV12-4 with TRBJ2-2; D is unclear. V was pared by 0 bases and J by 5 bases, with 4 bases between. This CDR3 spans 13 amino acids. The CDR3 DNA reads as TGTGCCAGCAGTTTAGCTGTGACCGGGGAGCTGTTTTTT. This sequence encodes CASSLAVTGELFF.

This clonotype has ten or more counts. The V gene is TRBV5-6, the J gene TRBJ1-1; 11 bases agree with TRBD1. The CDR3 length is 15 residues. V shed 4 bases and J 4 bases; nucleotides not matched to a gene: 6. Germline V gives CDR1 SGHDT, CDR2 YYEEEE. CDR3 nucleotide sequence: TGTGCCAGCAGCCCCGGACAGGGGGCTGTCACTGAAGCTTTCTTT. It yields the protein CASSPGQGAVTEAFF.

The rearrangement uses TRBV5-6 and TRBJ2-5, with a possible D match to TRBD2 (6 bases). The CDR3 loop spans 14 amino acids. CDR1 is SGHDT and CDR2 is YYEEEE in the germline V gene. Trimming stripped 4 bases from V and 4 bases from J, with 14 bases between. CDR3 amino acids: CASSQTGVIETQYF. In DNA form, the CDR3 reads TGTGCCAGCAGCCAAACGGGGGTTATAGAGACCCAGTACTTC.

This clonotype was seen ten or more times. The rearrangement uses TRBV18 and TRBJ1-5; 7 positions agree with TRBD1. This CDR3 has 13 amino acids. The germline V gene encodes CDR1 KGHSH and CDR2 LQKENI. V gave up 3 bases and J gave up 5 bases; unmatched junction bases: 1. CDR3 protein: CASSPGTDQPQHF. In DNA, the CDR3 is TGTGCCAGCTCACCCGGGACAGATCAGCCCCAGCATTTT.

This clonotype was seen only a few times. This chain uses TRBV7-2 with TRBJ1-5; D remains unclear. Germline V gene sequence: CDR1 SGHTA, CDR2 FQGNSA. V was trimmed by 1 base and J by 4 bases, leaving 14 bases between them. CDR3 length: 16 residues. As DNA, the CDR3 is TGTGCCAGCAGCTTAGATGGACGGATAAGAAATCAGCCCCAGCATTTT. Its protein is CASSLDGRIRNQPQHF.

This clonotype was counted a few times. The chain couples TRBV18 to TRBJ2-1; 9 nucleotides agree with TRBD2. This CDR3 spans 18 amino acids. Germline assignment: CDR1 KGHSH and CDR2 LQKENI. J was trimmed by 5 bases and V by 3 bases; bases with no gene match: 14. The CDR3 nucleotides are TGTGCCAGCTCACCGGGTTTGAGCGGGGGGTACTCGGACAATGAGCAGTTCTTC. It is translated as CASSPGLSGGYSDNEQFF.

This clonotype was picked up many times. The genes are TRBV19 and TRBJ2-1; 9 nucleotides agree with TRBD1. With V trimmed by 7 bases and J by 10 bases, 8 bases remained unmatched. Per germline, CDR1 LNHDA and CDR2 SQIVND (reference sequence). This CDR3 contains 13 residues. CDR3 amino acids: CASTGQGTWEQFF. The CDR3 DNA sequence: TGTGCCAGTACAGGACAGGGGACTTGGGAGCAGTTCTTC.

This clonotype was counted ten times or more. The chain has TRBV28 and TRBJ1-2; D uncertain. V was trimmed by 1 base and J by 4 bases, leaving 4 bases between them. This CDR3 contains 12 residues. Germline V gene data show CDR1 as MDHEN and CDR2 as SYDVKM. The CDR3 DNA reads as TGTGCCAGCAGTTTATACACCTATGGCTACACCTTC. It encodes CASSLYTYGYTF.

The chain employs TRBV5-5 and TRBJ1-6, with D uncertain. The ends were cut back, 2 bases at V and 5 bases at J, with 2 bases in the middle. Germline V gives CDR1 SGHKS, CDR2 YYEKEE (reference sequence). This CDR3 is built from 12 residues. CDR3 coding DNA: TGTGCCAGCAGCTTAAATAATTCACCCCTCCACTTT. Translation: CASSLNNSPLHF. Based on the CDR3 plus reference TRBV5-5 and TRBJ1-6, the full variable domain is DAGVTQSPTHLIKTRGQQVTLRCSPISGHKSVSWYQQVLGQGPQFIFQYYEKEERGRGNFPDRFSARQFPNYSSELNVNALLLGDSALYLCASSLNNSPLHFGNGTRLTVT.

This clonotype was counted only a few times. The chain carries TRBV9 and TRBJ1-6; D gene unclear. There are 14 residues in the CDR3. Per the germline V gene, CDR1 is SGDLS and CDR2 is YYNGEE. V lost 4 bases, J lost 4 bases, and 9 bases lay in between. The CDR3 coding sequence is TGTGCCAGCAGCACTACAGTTTATAATTCACCCCTCCACTTT. This gives the protein CASSTTVYNSPLHF.

V is TRBV7-9 and J is TRBJ2-7; 8 bases agree with TRBD1. The germline gives CDR1 SEHNR, CDR2 FQNEAQ (reference sequence). This CDR3 is built from 15 residues. V lost 5 bases to trimming and J lost 2 bases; unmatched junction nucleotides: 8. CDR3 sequence reads: CASSHRTGKTYEQYF. The CDR3 DNA follows: TGTGCCAGCAGCCACAGGACAGGGAAGACCTACGAGCAGTACTTC.

This clonotype has a count of ten or more. As DNA, the CDR3 is TGTGCCAGCAGCGTAGGCAGCTACTCCGAGCAGTACTTC. Protein sequence: CASSVGSYSEQYF. The chain links TRBV9 to TRBJ2-7; D ambiguous. The CDR3 is 13 residues long. Germline-derived CDR1 and CDR2 are SGDLS and YYNGEE. V lost 0 bases and J 6 bases, leaving 10 bases between the germline ends.

This clonotype appeared many times. This chain joins TRBV27 and TRBJ2-1, with 9 bases aligning to TRBD2. This CDR3 contains 16 residues. The junction had 10 bases not matched to a gene; V was cut back by 8 bases and J by 2 bases. Germline V gene lookup returns CDR1 MNHEY and CDR2 SMNVEV (reference sequence). In nucleotides, the CDR3 is TGTGCCAGCTCACACTTGCGGGAGGGCCCCTACAATGAGCAGTTCTTC. This encodes CASSHLREGPYNEQFF.

This clonotype was recorded many times. The V gene is TRBV5-1, the J gene TRBJ2-7, with no clear D. CDR3 length equals 15 residues. V shed 0 bases and J shed 2 bases, with 12 bases lying between them. Germline CDR1 is SGHRS and CDR2 is YFSETQ. The CDR3 bases are TGCGCCAGCAGCTTGGCCCCGGATGGGCCCTACGAGCAGTACTTC. Translation: CASSLAPDGPYEQYF.

This clonotype was detected many times. This sequence joins TRBV19 and TRBJ1-1; D unclear. This CDR3 has 14 residues. In germline, CDR1 is LNHDA, CDR2 SQIVND (reference sequence). Trimming took off 5 bases at V and 7 bases at J, with 17 bases between the two ends. The CDR3 region has the DNA TGTGCCAGTAGTTGGACGCAACTCCAAGGTGAAGCTTTCTTT. Amino acids: CASSWTQLQGEAFF. Full variable domain (rest looked up from reference TRBV19 and TRBJ1-1): DGGITQSPKYLFRKEGQNVTLSCEQNLNHDAMYWYRQDPGQGLRLIYYSQIVNDFQKGDIAEGYSVSREKKESFPLTVTSAQKNPTAFYLCASSWTQLQGEAFFGQGTRLTVV.

This clonotype appeared many times. V gene TRBV12-3 or TRBV12-4 combines with J gene TRBJ1-2; D uncertain. The V and J ends lost 7 bases and 0 bases respectively, with 21 bases between them. CDR3 length: 17 amino acids. The CDR3 DNA reads as TGTGCCAGCATTGGCCTCGGGGTCAGAGTGACTAACTATGGCTACACCTTC. Its protein product is CASIGLGVRVTNYGYTF.

This clonotype was seen ten or more times. The J gene is TRBJ2-7, the V gene TRBV5-1; D is uncertain. Germline V gives CDR1 SGHRS, CDR2 YFSETQ. Trimming pared 1 base from V and 5 bases from J, leaving 7 bases between. This CDR3 is 12 amino acids long. The CDR3 coding sequence is TGCGCCAGCAGCTTGATACGGAACGAGCAGTACTTC. Amino acids: CASSLIRNEQYF.

This clonotype was found many times. The V and J genes are TRBV5-6 and TRBJ2-1, with 8 bases identical to TRBD1. CDR1 is SGHDT and CDR2 is YYEEEE in the germline V gene. This CDR3 comprises 16 residues. The junction had 8 bases not matched to a gene; V was cut back by 2 bases and J by 4 bases. The CDR3 loop reads CASSFLGQGGYNEQFF. DNA of the CDR3: TGTGCCAGCAGCTTCCTTGGACAGGGTGGGTACAATGAGCAGTTCTTC.

This clonotype showed up many times. The genes are TRBV9 and TRBJ2-7; D is perhaps TRBD1 (5 bases). Trimming cost V 0 bases and J 2 bases, with 12 bases left between them. The CDR3 is 15 amino acids. CDR1 and CDR2 (germline): SGDLS, YYNGEE. The CDR3, as DNA: TGTGCCAGCAGCGTAGATCCACAGGCAGCCTACGAGCAGTACTTC. This gives the protein CASSVDPQAAYEQYF.

This clonotype has ten or more counts. The chain carries TRBV7-9 and TRBJ2-2; tentatively, D is TRBD1 or TRBD2 (5 bases each). Germline V gives CDR1 SEHNR, CDR2 FQNEAQ (reference sequence). The CDR3 is made up of 16 amino acids. Trimming stripped 5 bases from V and 1 base from J, with 14 bases between. CDR3 residues: CASSRGGRQNTGELFF. The CDR3, as DNA: TGTGCCAGCAGCCGTGGGGGACGGCAGAACACCGGGGAGCTGTTTTTT.

This clonotype was detected ten times or more. The CDR3 loop is CATSTPGQPEQYF. Here the CDR3 DNA reads TGTGCCACCAGCACCCCTGGACAGCCCGAGCAGTACTTC. The chain employs TRBV15 and TRBJ2-7; tentative D call: TRBD1 (6 bases). V gave up 4 bases and J gave up 6 bases, with 13 bases separating them. CDR3 length: 13 residues. Germline V gene lookup returns CDR1 LNHNV and CDR2 YYDKDF (reference sequence).

This clonotype was seen ten or more times. This chain links TRBV4-1 with TRBJ2-6; D perhaps matches TRBD1 (5 bases). Trimming removed 5 bases from V and 0 bases from J, with 8 bases in between. The CDR3 extends over 15 amino acids. Germline CDR1 MGHRA, CDR2 YSYEKL. Here the CDR3 reads CASSNRSSGANVLTF. The CDR3, as DNA: TGCGCCAGCAGCAACAGGAGCTCTGGGGCCAACGTCCTGACTTTC.

This clonotype was detected ten times or more. The chain uses TRBV20-1 and TRBJ2-4; 12 bases are a match to TRBD1. The CDR3 is 18 residues long. Unmatched junction bases numbered 9, after V lost 2 bases and J lost 1 base. Germline CDR1 is DFQATT and CDR2 is SNEGSKA (reference sequence). For the CDR3, the DNA is TGCAGTGCTAGAAGGGGACAGGGGGCTCGTGGGGCCAAAAACATTCAGTACTTC. This gives the protein CSARRGQGARGAKNIQYF.

This clonotype was detected many times. This chain links TRBV5-1 with TRBJ2-5; TRBD2 aligns across 11 bases. The CDR3 extends over 16 amino acids. Germline CDR1 and CDR2: SGHRS and YFSETQ. J was trimmed by 4 bases and V by 3 bases; bases with no gene match: 8. The DNA for the CDR3 is TGCGCCAGCAGCTCGTCCGTAGCGGGGGGGCTAGAGACCCAGTACTTC. Protein: CASSSSVAGGLETQYF.